This T cell receptor beta chain stems from a study of technical replicates of blood from several donors. The CDR3 totals 18 residues. The V and J ends lost 2 bases and 4 bases, in that order; junction bases with no gene match: 9. The germline gives CDR1 MDHEN, CDR2 SYDVKM. Assay: immunoSEQ multiplex PCR; the TCRdb copy retains only in-frame clones and omits some. Here the sample spans just over 95,000 clones, approximately 95% being singletons. The genes are TRBV28 and TRBJ2-6; 9 bases are a match to TRBD1. This sequence was found in a human donor in good health. The specimen was T cells isolated from PBMCs. The CDR3 protein is CASSLVRTGVVGANVLTF. The CDR3 nucleotides are TGTGCCAGCAGTTTAGTCCGGACAGGGGTGGTCGGGGCCAACGTCCTGACTTTC.